This TCR beta chain was profiled in a study of T cell repertoires in cytomegalovirus infection. Looking at the study overall: Indications came from public TCR beta signatures; they pointed to CMV infection and to a matching HLA type.

A single record per CDR3 protein comes from TCRdb applying MiXCR to the reads. The data contain some 900,000 distinct CDR3 sequences, less than 35% of them seen just once; the ten biggest clones take up around 12%. As to this clonotype: Its antigen remains unidentified.

The CDR3 spans 14 residues. Trimming shortened V by 4 bases and J by 8 bases, and 18 bases separated the two germline ends. In germline, CDR1 is SGDLS, CDR2 YYNGEE. Study-level findings and limits: Dominating the ex vivo response were TCR beta clonotypes that were CMV-specific and HLA-C-restricted.

The sequencing used cultured CD8+ T cells from PBMCs, collected from culture after CMV antigen stimulation. The receptor was derived from a human donor in good health (CMV status not recorded). Some clones in this sample may be carry-over from other donors' samples. The rearrangement uses TRBV9 and TRBJ1-1; possible D gene TRBD1, 6 bases. This chain's CDR3 is CASSPGGTRGEAFF. The CDR3 DNA reads TGTGCCAGCAGCCCCGGTGGGACCAGGGGAGAAGCTTTCTTT.